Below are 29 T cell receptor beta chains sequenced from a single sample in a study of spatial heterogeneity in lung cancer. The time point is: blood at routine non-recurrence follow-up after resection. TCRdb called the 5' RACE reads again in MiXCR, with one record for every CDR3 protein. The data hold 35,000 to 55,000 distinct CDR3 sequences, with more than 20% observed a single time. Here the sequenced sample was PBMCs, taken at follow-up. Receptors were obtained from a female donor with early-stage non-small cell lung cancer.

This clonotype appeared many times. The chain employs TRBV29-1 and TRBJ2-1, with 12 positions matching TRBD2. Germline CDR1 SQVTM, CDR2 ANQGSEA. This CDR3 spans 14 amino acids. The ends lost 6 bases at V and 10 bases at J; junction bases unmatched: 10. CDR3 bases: TGCAGCGTCGAGGAGGTGACTAGCGGGAGCGAGCAGTTCTTC. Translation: CSVEEVTSGSEQFF.

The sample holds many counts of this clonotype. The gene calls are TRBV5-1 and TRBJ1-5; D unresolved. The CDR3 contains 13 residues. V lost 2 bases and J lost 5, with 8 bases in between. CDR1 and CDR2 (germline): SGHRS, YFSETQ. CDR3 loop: CASSFFPDQPQHF. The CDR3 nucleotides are TGCGCCAGCAGCTTTTTCCCCGATCAGCCCCAGCATTTT.

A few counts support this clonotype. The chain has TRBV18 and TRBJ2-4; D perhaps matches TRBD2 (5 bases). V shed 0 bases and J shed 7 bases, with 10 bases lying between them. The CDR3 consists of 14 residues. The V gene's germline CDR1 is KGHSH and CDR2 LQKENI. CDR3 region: CASSPPGRGNIQYF. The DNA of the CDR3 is TGTGCCAGCTCACCACCTGGCCGGGGTAACATTCAGTACTTC.

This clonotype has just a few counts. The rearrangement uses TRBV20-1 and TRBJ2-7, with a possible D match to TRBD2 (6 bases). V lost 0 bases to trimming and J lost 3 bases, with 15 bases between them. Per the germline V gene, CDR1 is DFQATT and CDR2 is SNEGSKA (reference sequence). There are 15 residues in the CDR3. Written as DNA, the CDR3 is TGCAGTGCTAGAGATCAAGTGGGGACTCTCTACGAGCAGTACTTC. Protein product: CSARDQVGTLYEQYF.

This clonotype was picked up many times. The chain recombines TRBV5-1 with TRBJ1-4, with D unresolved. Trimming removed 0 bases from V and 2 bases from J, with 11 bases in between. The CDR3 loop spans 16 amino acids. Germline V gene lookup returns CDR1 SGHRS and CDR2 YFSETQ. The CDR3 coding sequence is TGCGCCAGCAGCTTGGACCCCGCCGCGACTAATGAAAAACTGTTTTTT. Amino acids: CASSLDPAATNEKLFF.

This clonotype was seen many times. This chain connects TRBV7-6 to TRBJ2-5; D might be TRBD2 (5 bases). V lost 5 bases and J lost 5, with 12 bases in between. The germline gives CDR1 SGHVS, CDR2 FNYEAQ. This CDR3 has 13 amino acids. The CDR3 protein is CASSPSRRETQYF. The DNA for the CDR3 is TGTGCCAGCAGCCCCAGTAGGAGGGAGACCCAGTACTTC.

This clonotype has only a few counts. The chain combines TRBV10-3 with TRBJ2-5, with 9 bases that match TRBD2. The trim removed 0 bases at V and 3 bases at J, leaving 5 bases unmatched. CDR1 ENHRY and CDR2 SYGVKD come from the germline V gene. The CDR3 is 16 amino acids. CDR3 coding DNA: TGTGCCATCAGTGAGTCTCAGCTAGCGGGAAAAGAGACCCAGTACTTC. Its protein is CAISESQLAGKETQYF.

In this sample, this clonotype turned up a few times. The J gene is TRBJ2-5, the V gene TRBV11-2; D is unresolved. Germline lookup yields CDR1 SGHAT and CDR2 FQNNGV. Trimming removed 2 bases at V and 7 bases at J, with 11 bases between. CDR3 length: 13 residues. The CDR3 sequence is CASSLSPRGTQYF. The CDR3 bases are TGTGCCAGCAGCTTAAGCCCCCGAGGGACCCAGTACTTC.

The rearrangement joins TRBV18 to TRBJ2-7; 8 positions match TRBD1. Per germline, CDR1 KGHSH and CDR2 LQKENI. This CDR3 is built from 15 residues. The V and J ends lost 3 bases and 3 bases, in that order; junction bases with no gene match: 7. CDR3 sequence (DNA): TGTGCCAGCTCACCCCTGACAGGGGATGTCTACGAGCAGTACTTC. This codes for CASSPLTGDVYEQYF.

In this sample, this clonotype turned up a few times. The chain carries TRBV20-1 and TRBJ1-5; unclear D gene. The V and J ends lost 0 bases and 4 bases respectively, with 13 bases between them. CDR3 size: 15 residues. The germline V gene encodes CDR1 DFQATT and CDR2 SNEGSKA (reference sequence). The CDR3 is CSARESGRLNQPQHF. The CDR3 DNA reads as TGCAGTGCTAGAGAATCCGGGAGGTTGAATCAGCCCCAGCATTTT.

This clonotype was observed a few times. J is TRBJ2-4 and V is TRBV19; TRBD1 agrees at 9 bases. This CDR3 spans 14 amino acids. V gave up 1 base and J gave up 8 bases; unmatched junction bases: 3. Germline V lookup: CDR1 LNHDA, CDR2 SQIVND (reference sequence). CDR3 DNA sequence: TGTGCCAGTAGTATAGCGGGGACAGGGCACATTCAGTACTTC. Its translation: CASSIAGTGHIQYF. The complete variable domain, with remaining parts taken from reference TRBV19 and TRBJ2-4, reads DGGITQSPKYLFRKEGQNVTLSCEQNLNHDAMYWYRQDPGQGLRLIYYSQIVNDFQKGDIAEGYSVSREKKESFPLTVTSAQKNPTAFYLCASSIAGTGHIQYFGAGTRLSVL.

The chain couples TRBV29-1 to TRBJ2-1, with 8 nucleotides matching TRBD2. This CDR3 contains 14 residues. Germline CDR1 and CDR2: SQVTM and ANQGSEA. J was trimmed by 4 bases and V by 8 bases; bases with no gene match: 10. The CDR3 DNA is TGCAGCTCACAAAGACTAGCGAAATACAATGAGCAGTTCTTC. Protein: CSSQRLAKYNEQFF.

DNA for the CDR3: TGTGCCAGCAGCTTCCCGCGAATTGGAGCCAACGTCCTGACTTTC. Amino acids: CASSFPRIGANVLTF. V gene TRBV7-9 combines with J gene TRBJ2-6; D unresolved. This CDR3 region has 15 residues. CDR1 and CDR2 (germline): SEHNR, FQNEAQ (reference sequence). With 3 bases removed from V and 7 bases from J, the gap between germline ends came to 13 bases.

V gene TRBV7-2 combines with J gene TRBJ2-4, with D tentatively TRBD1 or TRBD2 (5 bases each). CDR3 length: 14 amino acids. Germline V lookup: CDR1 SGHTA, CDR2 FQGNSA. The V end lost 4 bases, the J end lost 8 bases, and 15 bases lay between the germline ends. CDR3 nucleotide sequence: TGTGCCAGCAGCTCTCACGGGGCTTGGGACATTCAGTACTTC. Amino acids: CASSSHGAWDIQYF.

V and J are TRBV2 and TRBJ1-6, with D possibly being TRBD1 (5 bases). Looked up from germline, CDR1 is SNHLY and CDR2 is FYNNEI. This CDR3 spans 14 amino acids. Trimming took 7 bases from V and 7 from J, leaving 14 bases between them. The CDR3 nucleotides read TGTGCCAGCACGGCCGGGACTGACAATTCACCCCTCCACTTT. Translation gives CASTAGTDNSPLHF.

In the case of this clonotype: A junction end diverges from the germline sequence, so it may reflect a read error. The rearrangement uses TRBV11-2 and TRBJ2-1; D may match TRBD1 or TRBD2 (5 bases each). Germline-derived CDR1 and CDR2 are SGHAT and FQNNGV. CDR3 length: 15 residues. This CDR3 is CASSLVRGDYNGQFF. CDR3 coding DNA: TGTGCCAGCAGCTTAGTACGGGGCGACTACAATGGGCAGTTCTTC.

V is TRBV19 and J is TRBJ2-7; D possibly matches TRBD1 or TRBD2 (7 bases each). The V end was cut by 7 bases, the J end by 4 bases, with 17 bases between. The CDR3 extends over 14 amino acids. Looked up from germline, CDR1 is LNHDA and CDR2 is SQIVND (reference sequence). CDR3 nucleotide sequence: TGTGCCAGTAACCCAGGGGGGGGACCTTACGAGCAGTACTTC. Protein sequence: CASNPGGGPYEQYF.

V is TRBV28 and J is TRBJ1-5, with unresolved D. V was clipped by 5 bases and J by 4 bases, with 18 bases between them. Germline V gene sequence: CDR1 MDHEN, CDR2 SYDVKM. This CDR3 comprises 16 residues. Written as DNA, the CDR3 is TGTGCCAGCAGTCCCCCGGGGAGGGCCAAAAATCAGCCCCAGCATTTT. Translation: CASSPPGRAKNQPQHF.

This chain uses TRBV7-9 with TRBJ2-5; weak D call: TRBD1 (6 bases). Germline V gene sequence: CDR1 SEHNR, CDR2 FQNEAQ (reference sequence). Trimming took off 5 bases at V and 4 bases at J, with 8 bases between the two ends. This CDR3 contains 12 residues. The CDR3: CASSRRGETQYF. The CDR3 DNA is TGTGCCAGCAGCCGCAGGGGAGAGACCCAGTACTTC.

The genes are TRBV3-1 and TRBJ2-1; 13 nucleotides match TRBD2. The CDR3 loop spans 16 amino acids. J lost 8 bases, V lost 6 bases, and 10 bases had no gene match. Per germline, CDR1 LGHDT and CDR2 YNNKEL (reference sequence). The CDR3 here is CASRELAGGPLDEQFF. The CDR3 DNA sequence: TGTGCCAGCAGGGAACTAGCGGGAGGGCCGCTTGATGAGCAGTTCTTC.

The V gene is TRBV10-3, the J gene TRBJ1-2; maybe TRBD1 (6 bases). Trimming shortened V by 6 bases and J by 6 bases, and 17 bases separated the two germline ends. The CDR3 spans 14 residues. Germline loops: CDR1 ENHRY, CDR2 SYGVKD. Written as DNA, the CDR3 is TGTGCCATCAGGGGGATAAACAGGGCTAATGGCTACACCTTC. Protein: CAIRGINRANGYTF.

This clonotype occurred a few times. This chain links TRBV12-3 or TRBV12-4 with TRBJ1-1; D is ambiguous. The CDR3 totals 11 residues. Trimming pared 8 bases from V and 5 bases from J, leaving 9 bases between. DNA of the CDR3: TGTGCCAGCGCGCCCGAGACTGAAGCTTTCTTT. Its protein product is CASAPETEAFF.

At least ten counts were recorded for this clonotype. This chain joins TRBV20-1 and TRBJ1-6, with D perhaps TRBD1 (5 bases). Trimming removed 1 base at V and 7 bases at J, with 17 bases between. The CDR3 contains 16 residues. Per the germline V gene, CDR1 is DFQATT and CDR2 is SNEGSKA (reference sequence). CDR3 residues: CSARGTGLRGNSPLHF. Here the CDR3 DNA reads TGCAGTGCTAGAGGGACTGGCCTTCGGGGGAATTCACCCCTCCACTTT.

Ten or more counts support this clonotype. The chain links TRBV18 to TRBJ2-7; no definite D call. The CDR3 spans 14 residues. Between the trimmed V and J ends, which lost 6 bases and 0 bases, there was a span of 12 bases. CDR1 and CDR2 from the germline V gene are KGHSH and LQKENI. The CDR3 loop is CASSDSRSSYEQYF. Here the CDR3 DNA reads TGTGCCAGCTCCGATTCTCGAAGCTCCTACGAGCAGTACTTC.

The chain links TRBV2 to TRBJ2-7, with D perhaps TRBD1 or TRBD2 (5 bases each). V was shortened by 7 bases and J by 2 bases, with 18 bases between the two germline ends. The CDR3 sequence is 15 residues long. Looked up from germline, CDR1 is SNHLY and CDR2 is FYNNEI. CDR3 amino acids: CASTPEDSGTYEQYF. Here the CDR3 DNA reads TGTGCCAGCACCCCGGAGGATTCAGGGACCTACGAGCAGTACTTC.

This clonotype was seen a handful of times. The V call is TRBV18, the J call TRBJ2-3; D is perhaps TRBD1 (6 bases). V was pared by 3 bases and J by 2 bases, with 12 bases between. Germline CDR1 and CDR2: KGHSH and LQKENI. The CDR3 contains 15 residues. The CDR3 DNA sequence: TGTGCCAGCTCACCGTCTCACAGGGTCACAGATACGCAGTATTTT. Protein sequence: CASSPSHRVTDTQYF.

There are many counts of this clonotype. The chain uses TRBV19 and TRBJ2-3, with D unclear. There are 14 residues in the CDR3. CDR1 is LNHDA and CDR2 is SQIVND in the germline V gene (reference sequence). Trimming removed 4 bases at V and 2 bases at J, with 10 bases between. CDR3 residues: CASSTEVFTDTQYF. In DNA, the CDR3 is TGTGCCAGTAGTACCGAGGTATTCACAGATACGCAGTATTTT.

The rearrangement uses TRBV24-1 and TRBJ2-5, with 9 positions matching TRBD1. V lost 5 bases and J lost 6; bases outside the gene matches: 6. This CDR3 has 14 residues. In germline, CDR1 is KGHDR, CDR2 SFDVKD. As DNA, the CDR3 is TGTGCCACCAGTGCCGGACAGGGGACGAAGACCCAGTACTTC. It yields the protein CATSAGQGTKTQYF.

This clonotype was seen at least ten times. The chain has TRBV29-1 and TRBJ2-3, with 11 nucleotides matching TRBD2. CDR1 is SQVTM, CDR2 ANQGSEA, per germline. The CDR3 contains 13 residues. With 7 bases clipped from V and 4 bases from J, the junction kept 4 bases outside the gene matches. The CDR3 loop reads CSATSGGADTQYF. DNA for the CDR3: TGCAGCGCCACTAGCGGGGGAGCAGATACGCAGTATTTT.